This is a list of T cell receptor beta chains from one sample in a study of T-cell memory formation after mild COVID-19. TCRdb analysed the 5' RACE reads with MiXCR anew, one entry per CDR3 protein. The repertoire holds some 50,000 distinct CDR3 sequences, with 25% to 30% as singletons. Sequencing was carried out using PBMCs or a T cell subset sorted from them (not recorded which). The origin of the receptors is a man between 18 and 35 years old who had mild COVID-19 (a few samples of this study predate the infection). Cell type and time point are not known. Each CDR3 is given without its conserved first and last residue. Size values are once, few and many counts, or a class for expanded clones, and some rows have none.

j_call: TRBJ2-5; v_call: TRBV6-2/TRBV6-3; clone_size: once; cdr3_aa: ASSLGLASPVQETQY
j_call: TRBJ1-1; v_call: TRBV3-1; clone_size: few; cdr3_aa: ASSSTFLRMNTEAF
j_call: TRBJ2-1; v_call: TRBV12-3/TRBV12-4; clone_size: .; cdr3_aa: ASIGHSLHNEQF
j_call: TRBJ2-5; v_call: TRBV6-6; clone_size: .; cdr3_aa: ASSPVWDRGQETQY
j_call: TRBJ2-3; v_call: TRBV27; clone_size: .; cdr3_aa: ASSRASGGTDTQY
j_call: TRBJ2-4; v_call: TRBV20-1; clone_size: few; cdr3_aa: SVLHPGAGGPWAKNIQY
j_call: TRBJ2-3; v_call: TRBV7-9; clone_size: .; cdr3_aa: ASSPSGGSGTDTQY
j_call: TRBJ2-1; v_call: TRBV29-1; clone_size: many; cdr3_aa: SVDKDSVNEQF
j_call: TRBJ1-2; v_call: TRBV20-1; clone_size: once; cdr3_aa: SANYGYT
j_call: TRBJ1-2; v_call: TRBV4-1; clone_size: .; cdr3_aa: ASSQEGPEGLDGYT
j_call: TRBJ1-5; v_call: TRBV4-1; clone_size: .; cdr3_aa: ASSQRQDSNQPQH
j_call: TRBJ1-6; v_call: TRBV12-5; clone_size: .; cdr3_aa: ASGLNTGRGNSPLH
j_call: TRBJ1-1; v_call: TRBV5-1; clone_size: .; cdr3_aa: ASSLKNTEAF
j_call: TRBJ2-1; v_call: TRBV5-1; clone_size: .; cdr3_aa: ASSLETGEWF
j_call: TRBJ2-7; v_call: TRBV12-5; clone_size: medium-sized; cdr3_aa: ASGLQSSYEQY
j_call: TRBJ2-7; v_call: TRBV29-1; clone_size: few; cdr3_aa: SASALDRGGEQY
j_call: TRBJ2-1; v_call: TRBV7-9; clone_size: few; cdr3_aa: ASSLAGTDYNEQF
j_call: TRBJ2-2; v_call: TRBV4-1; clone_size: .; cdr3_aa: ASSLPGGVPQRTGELF
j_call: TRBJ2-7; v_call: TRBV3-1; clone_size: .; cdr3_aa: ASSQDTSFHEQY
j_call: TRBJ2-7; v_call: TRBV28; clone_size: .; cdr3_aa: ASSLTPLEKY
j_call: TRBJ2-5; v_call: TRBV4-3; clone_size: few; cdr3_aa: ASSQGRREETQY
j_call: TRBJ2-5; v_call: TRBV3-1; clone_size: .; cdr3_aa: ASRRLPRETQY
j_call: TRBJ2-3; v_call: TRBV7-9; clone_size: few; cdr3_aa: ASSLEGMGPDTQY
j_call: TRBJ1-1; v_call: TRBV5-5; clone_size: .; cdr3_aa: ASSLHSRTEAF
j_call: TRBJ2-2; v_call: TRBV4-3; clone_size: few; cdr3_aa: ASSPRWNTGELF
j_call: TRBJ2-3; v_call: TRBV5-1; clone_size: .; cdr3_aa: ASSFEGGHIADTQY
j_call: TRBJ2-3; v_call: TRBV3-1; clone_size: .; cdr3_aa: ASSLLRGGGTDTQY
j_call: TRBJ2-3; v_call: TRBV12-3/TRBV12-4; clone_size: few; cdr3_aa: ASSYASSGGAATQY
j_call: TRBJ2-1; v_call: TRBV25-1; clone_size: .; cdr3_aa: ASARTSVNEQF
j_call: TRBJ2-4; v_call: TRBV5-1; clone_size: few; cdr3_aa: ASSGEGPDIQY
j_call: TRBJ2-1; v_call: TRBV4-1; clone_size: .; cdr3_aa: ASTRGGLHNEQF
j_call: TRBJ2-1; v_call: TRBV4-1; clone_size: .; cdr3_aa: ASSQGPSGGADEQF
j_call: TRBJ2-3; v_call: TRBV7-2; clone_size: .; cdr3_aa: ASTFQSGTDTQY
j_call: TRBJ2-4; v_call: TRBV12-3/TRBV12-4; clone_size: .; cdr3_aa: ASSPRGEYHKNIQY
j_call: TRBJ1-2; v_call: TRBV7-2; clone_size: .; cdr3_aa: ASSFGGASGYT
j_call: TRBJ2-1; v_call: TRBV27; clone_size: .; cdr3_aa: ASSAVRGYNEQF
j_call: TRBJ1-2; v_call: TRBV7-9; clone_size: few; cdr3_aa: ASSRDRANYGYT
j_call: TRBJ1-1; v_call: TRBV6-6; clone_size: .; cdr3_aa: ASSRGRSTEAF
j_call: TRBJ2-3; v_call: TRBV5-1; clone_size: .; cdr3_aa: ASSLGRGSSTDTQY
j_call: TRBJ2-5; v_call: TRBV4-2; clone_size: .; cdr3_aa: ASSRHAEGRQETQY
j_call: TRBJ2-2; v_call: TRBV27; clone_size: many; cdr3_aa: ASSFGEAGELF
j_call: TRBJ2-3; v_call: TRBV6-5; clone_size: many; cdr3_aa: ASRTGGVDTQY
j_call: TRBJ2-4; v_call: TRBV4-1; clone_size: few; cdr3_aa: ASSHVGLDKNIQY
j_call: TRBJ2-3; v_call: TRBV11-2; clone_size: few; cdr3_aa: ASSLGGDYTDTQY
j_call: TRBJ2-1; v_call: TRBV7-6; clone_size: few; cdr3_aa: ASSLEFTSGGSHYNEQF